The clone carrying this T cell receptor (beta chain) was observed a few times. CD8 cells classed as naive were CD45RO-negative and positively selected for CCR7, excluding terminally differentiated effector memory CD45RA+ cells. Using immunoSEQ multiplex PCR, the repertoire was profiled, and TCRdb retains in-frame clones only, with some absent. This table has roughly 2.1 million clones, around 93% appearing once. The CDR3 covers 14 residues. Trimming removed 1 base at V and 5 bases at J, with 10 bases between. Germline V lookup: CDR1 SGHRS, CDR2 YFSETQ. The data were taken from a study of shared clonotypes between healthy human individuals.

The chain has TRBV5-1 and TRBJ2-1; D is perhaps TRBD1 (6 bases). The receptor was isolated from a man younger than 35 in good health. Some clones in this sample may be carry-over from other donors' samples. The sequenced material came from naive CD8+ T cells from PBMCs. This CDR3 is CASSLPTGNNEQFF. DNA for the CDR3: TGCGCCAGCAGCTTGCCCACAGGGAACAATGAGCAGTTCTTC. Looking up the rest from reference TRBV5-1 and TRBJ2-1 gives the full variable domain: KAGVTQTPRYLIKTRGQQVTLSCSPISGHRSVSWYQQTPGQGLQFLFEYFSETQRNKGNFPGRFSGRQFSNSRSEMNVSTLELGDSALYLCASSLPTGNNEQFFGPGTRLTVL.